A selection of T cell receptor beta chains follows, all from one sample in a study of blood T cell repertoires in COVID-19. Some clones are missing from TCRdb's copy, which holds only in-frame ones; the method was immunoSEQ multiplex PCR. The sample carries more than 300,000 clones, approximately 90% recorded once. The sample was PBMCs or T cells enriched from blood (not recorded which). These receptors were obtained from a woman in her 30s who had been exposed to COVID-19. Each CDR3 is given with its conserved first and last residue. The order of the fields is V gene, J gene, D gene, CDR3 DNA, CDR3 protein. A D gene is named only where the DNA matches it firmly.

TRBV5-5	TRBJ1-2	.	TGTGCCAGCAGCCCCACAGGGAACTATGGCTACACCTTC	CASSPTGNYGYTF
TRBV27	TRBJ1-2	.	TGTGCCAGCAGCGAAGACCGATGGGCCCTTGGGAGAGGCTACACCTTC	CASSEDRWALGRGYTF
TRBV5-8	TRBJ2-3	.	TGTGCCAGCAGCCTAAAAAAGGGGGGCACAGATACGCAGTATTTT	CASSLKKGGTDTQYF
TRBV27	TRBJ2-2	.	TGTGCCAGCACCAAACGGGGGGCGTGGGACACCGGGGAGCTGTTTTTT	CASTKRGAWDTGELFF
TRBV3-1/TRBV3-2	TRBJ2-5	.	TGTGCCAGCAGCCACGAGCGAGAGACCCAGTACTTC	CASSHERETQYF
TRBV2	TRBJ2-7	.	TGTGCCAGCAGTGAACAGGGGAGCTCCTACGAGCAGTACTTC	CASSEQGSSYEQYF
TRBV28	TRBJ2-7	TRBD1	TGTGCCAGCAGAAAGGACAGGCGCTCCTACGAGCAGTACTTC	CASRKDRRSYEQYF
TRBV27	TRBJ1-2	TRBD1	TGTGCCAGCAGTTTATTGAAGACAGGGGCCCTAGCAGGGGGCTACACCTTC	CASSLLKTGALAGGYTF
TRBV7-9	TRBJ1-2	.	TGTGCCAGCAGCTCCTCAGGACTCTATGGCTACACCTTC	CASSSSGLYGYTF
TRBV11-2	TRBJ1-2	.	TGTGCCAGCAGCTTAGGAGCCTCCATCTATGGCTACACCTTC	CASSLGASIYGYTF
TRBV6-5	TRBJ1-5	.	TGTGCCAGCAGTTGGACTCACGGTGGCAATCAGCCCCAGCATTTT	CASSWTHGGNQPQHF
TRBV2	TRBJ2-3	TRBD2	TGTGCCAGCAGCCCGGGACTAACATCTCGGACAGATACGCAGTATTTT	CASSPGLTSRTDTQYF
TRBV4-2	TRBJ1-5	.	TGTGCCAGCAGCCAAGCCTCGGATCGGGTCAATCAGCCCCAGCATTTT	CASSQASDRVNQPQHF
TRBV4-1	TRBJ1-4	TRBD1	TGCGCCAGCAGCTCCCTGGACAGGGAAAATGAAAAACTGTTTTTT	CASSSLDRENEKLFF
TRBV4-3	TRBJ2-7	TRBD2	TGCGCCAGCAGCCAGATAGCGGGGCCCCGAGGGGAGCAGTACTTC	CASSQIAGPRGEQYF
TRBV6-5	TRBJ1-2	.	TGTGCCAGCATCGACAGGTTCGCTGGCTACACCTTC	CASIDRFAGYTF
TRBV15	TRBJ1-3	.	TGTGCCACCAGCAGAGATAACAGGCCAGGAAACACCATATATTTT	CATSRDNRPGNTIYF
TRBV10-1	TRBJ1-2	TRBD1	TGCGCCAGCAGTGACAGTAGCCCGGGACAGGGGGTTTTTGGCTACACCTTC	CASSDSSPGQGVFGYTF
TRBV12-3/TRBV12-4	TRBJ1-5	TRBD1	TGTGCCAGCAGGTCGACAGGGGGACAGCCCCAGCATTTT	CASRSTGGQPQHF
TRBV5-6	TRBJ2-5	.	TGTGCCAGCAGCTTGCCGGGGTTCCAAGAGACCCAGTACTTC	CASSLPGFQETQYF
TRBV7-9	TRBJ1-4	TRBD1	TGTGCCAGCAGCCACCGGGACAGGGCAGCAAAACTGTTTTTT	CASSHRDRAAKLFF